This paragraph reports one TCR beta chain. Its target is not known. This sample is part of a study of T cells expressing NK-cell markers. Study-level information: The study sequenced eight donors, seven HCMV-seropositive and one seronegative. Study conclusions and caveats: The dominant NKG2C+ clonotypes represented about 1.0-7.5% of CD8+ T cells in over 5 donors. In a handful of donors, these clonotypes also led the CD3+CD56-NKG2C+ fraction.

Beta-chain TCR cDNA was generated via 5'RACE template switching with UMIs. TCRdb re-called the 5' RACE reads, yielding one record per CDR3 amino acid sequence without DNA. With about 390,000 distinct CDR3 sequences in the sample, the ten largest clones hold around a tenth. The germline CDR1 and CDR2 sequences are SQVTM and ANQGSEA. The CDR3 is 12 amino acids. The chain is built from TRBV29-1 and TRBJ2-1; TCRdb outputs TRBD2, but without DNA this stays unchecked. The receptor comes from a woman between 45 and 65 years old in good health. Sequenced: blood T cells: a sorted CD56 or NKG2C T cell subset, CD4+ or CD8+ T cells, or bulk PBMC T cells (not recorded which). The CDR3 protein is CSASGLYNEQFF.